Below, 22 T cell receptor beta chains from the same sample are listed, as sequenced in a study of shared clonotypes between healthy human individuals. Here immunoSEQ multiplex PCR was the method, and the copy in TCRdb shows in-frame clones only, minus some. The data show 550,000 to 600,000 clones, roughly four fifths seen once. The sequencing input was PBMCs. These receptors all stem from a woman aged 40 to 55 in good health. Some clones in this sample may be carry-over from other donors' samples.

The rearrangement joins TRBV13 to TRBJ2-3, with 7 bases fitting TRBD1. CDR1 and CDR2 (germline): PRHDT, FYEKMQ (reference sequence). The length of the CDR3 is 15 residues. The trim removed 4 bases at V and 7 bases at J, leaving 11 bases unmatched. The CDR3 DNA sequence: TGTGCCAGCAGCTACGGACAGGAAGGGGCATATACGCAGTATTTT. Its protein product is CASSYGQEGAYTQYF.

The V gene is TRBV6-1, the J gene TRBJ1-3; TRBD1 aligns across 7 bases. Germline assignment: CDR1 MNHNS and CDR2 SASEGT. The J segment lost 2 bases and the V segment lost 5 bases, leaving 3 bases of the junction unmatched. CDR3 length equals 14 residues. The CDR3 coding sequence is TGTGCCAGCAGTAACAGGGGCCCTGGAAACACCATATATTTT. It translates to CASSNRGPGNTIYF.

J is TRBJ1-3 and V is TRBV7-9; possible D gene TRBD1, 6 bases. Trimming left V 5 bases short and J 0 bases short, with 11 bases between. The germline CDR1 and CDR2 sequences are SEHNR and FQNEAQ (reference sequence). The CDR3 spans 15 residues. CDR3 DNA: TGTGCCAGCAGCCCAGCCAGGGGCTCTGGAAACACCATATATTTT. It is translated as CASSPARGSGNTIYF. Together with reference TRBV7-9 and TRBJ1-3, the CDR3 gives the full variable domain: DTGVSQNPRHKITKRGQNVTFRCDPISEHNRLYWYRQTLGQGPEFLTYFQNEAQLEKSRLLSDRFSAERPKGSFSTLEIQRTEQGDSAMYLCASSPARGSGNTIYFGEGSWLTVV.

The chain recombines TRBV5-4 with TRBJ2-5; TRBD1 might be the D (6 bases). The V and J ends lost 4 bases and 2 bases respectively, with 12 bases between them. This CDR3 is built from 14 residues. CDR1 SGHNT and CDR2 YYREEE come from the germline V gene (reference sequence). CDR3 amino acids: CASSPRGNQETQYF. CDR3 in DNA: TGTGCCAGCAGCCCGAGGGGGAATCAAGAGACCCAGTACTTC.

The chain combines TRBV5-6 with TRBJ2-3; D remains ambiguous. V gave up 0 bases and J gave up 6 bases, with 5 bases separating them. The CDR3 has 12 amino acids. Germline V gene sequence: CDR1 SGHDT, CDR2 YYEEEE. CDR3 DNA sequence: TGTGCCAGCAGCTTGGGTCGCGATACGCAGTATTTT. As protein: CASSLGRDTQYF.

The rearrangement links TRBV19 to TRBJ1-5; D is unresolved. Deletions cut 5 bases from V and 7 bases from J, with 15 bases between. The CDR3 totals 14 residues. In germline, CDR1 is LNHDA, CDR2 SQIVND (reference sequence). The CDR3 nucleotides are TGTGCCAGTAGTGCACCGACCAGGAAGCAGCCCCAGCATTTT. Translating it yields CASSAPTRKQPQHF.

This clone occurred a few times. The chain recombines TRBV14 with TRBJ1-2; D is ambiguous. The CDR3 is 13 amino acids. Germline assignment: CDR1 SGHDN and CDR2 FVKESK. Trimming stripped 1 base from V and 5 bases from J, with 8 bases between. CDR3 DNA: TGTGCCAGCAGCCAAGTATGGCAGTATGGCTACACCTTC. It translates to CASSQVWQYGYTF.

V usage is TRBV29-1 and J usage is TRBJ2-7; possibly TRBD2 for D (5 bases). This CDR3 has 13 residues. Germline CDR1 is SQVTM and CDR2 is ANQGSEA. The V end lost 4 bases, the J end lost 4 bases, and 14 bases lay between the germline ends. CDR3: CSVVEEAPYEQYF. CDR3 sequence (DNA): TGCAGCGTTGTCGAGGAGGCCCCTTACGAGCAGTACTTC.

This clone has a single count. The J gene is TRBJ1-2, the V gene TRBV6-5, with no clear D. This CDR3 is 15 amino acids long. The V gene lost 6 bases and the J gene lost 1 base, with 15 bases spanning the gap. Per the germline V gene, CDR1 is MNHEY and CDR2 is SVGAGI. CDR3 coding DNA: TGTGCCAGCAGCCAGAAAGGACGGTATAACTATGGCTACACCTTC. Amino acid sequence: CASSQKGRYNYGYTF.

The chain employs TRBV27 and TRBJ1-2; the match to TRBD1 covers 8 bases. The V gene's germline CDR1 is MNHEY and CDR2 SMNVEV (reference sequence). The CDR3 is 16 amino acids. After removal of 5 bases from V and 0 bases from J, the junction contained 8 bases not matched to a gene. The CDR3 region is CASSLDRGAANYGYTF. In DNA, the CDR3 is TGTGCCAGCAGTCTCGACAGGGGAGCAGCTAACTATGGCTACACCTTC.

The V call is TRBV2, the J call TRBJ2-2; D is undetermined. Trimming took off 6 bases at V and 4 bases at J, with 9 bases between the two ends. The germline gives CDR1 SNHLY, CDR2 FYNNEI. The CDR3 contains 13 residues. The CDR3 reads CASRQIGTGELFF. As DNA, the CDR3 is TGTGCCAGCAGGCAGATTGGCACCGGGGAGCTGTTTTTT.

The rearrangement joins TRBV9 to TRBJ2-5; D might be TRBD1 (6 bases). Germline CDR1 SGDLS, CDR2 YYNGEE. There are 13 residues in the CDR3. With 5 bases removed from V and 5 bases from J, the gap between germline ends came to 13 bases. Here the CDR3 reads CASRQTGWETQYF. For the CDR3, the DNA is TGTGCCAGCAGGCAAACAGGGTGGGAGACCCAGTACTTC.

This clone was observed at least ten times. The chain joins TRBV10-3 to TRBJ1-1; D remains unclear. The germline gives CDR1 ENHRY, CDR2 SYGVKD. Trimming removed 6 bases at V and 1 base at J, with 6 bases between. The CDR3 totals 12 residues. CDR3 coding DNA: TGTGCCATCAGCACTGGGAACACTGAAGCTTTCTTT. Its protein is CAISTGNTEAFF.

The CDR3 DNA is TGTGCCAGCAGCCAGGCCACTGAAGCTTTCTTT. This codes for CASSQATEAFF. The gene calls are TRBV7-9 and TRBJ1-1; D is ambiguous. The CDR3 length is 11 residues. Germline V CDR1 and CDR2: SEHNR, FQNEAQ (reference sequence). Trimming removed 5 bases at V and 4 bases at J, with 5 bases between.

The gene calls are TRBV5-1 and TRBJ2-3; 7 nucleotides line up with TRBD2. Germline CDR1 reads SGHRS; CDR2 reads YFSETQ. This CDR3 contains 17 residues. V dropped 0 bases and J dropped 0; count of bases not matched to a gene: 7. CDR3: CASSLGLAHSSTDTQYF. The CDR3 region has the DNA TGCGCCAGCAGCTTGGGACTAGCCCATTCTAGCACAGATACGCAGTATTTT.

V gene TRBV29-1 combines with J gene TRBJ2-6, with D perhaps given as TRBD1 or TRBD2 (5 bases each). The CDR3 consists of 17 residues. Looked up from germline, CDR1 is SQVTM and CDR2 is ANQGSEA. V lost 5 bases and J lost 0, with 17 bases in between. The CDR3 here is CSVQKEGPYSGANVLTF. Here the CDR3 DNA reads TGCAGCGTTCAAAAAGAGGGGCCCTACTCTGGGGCCAACGTCCTGACTTTC.

The genes are TRBV12-5 and TRBJ2-2; D unclear. The CDR3 is 12 amino acids. V was cut by 4 bases and J by 4 bases, with 4 bases left in between. From germline, CDR1 is LGHNT and CDR2 FRNRAP. The CDR3 coding sequence is TGTGCTAGTGGTTGGGGCACCGGGGAGCTGTTTTTT. It yields the protein CASGWGTGELFF.

This clone was counted a few times. The V call is TRBV28, the J call TRBJ2-2; 7 nucleotides line up with TRBD2. Germline V gene sequence: CDR1 MDHEN, CDR2 SYDVKM. The CDR3 length is 16 residues. V dropped 6 bases and J dropped 5; count of bases not matched to a gene: 12. The DNA of the CDR3 is TGTGCCAGCAGCCCTCCGGGCGGGAGATCTACCGGGGAGCTGTTTTTT. Its protein is CASSPPGGRSTGELFF.

This chain links TRBV7-2 with TRBJ1-2, with 7 bases matching TRBD1. The J segment lost 6 bases and the V segment lost 5 bases, leaving 15 bases of the junction unmatched. The germline V gene has CDR1 SGHTA and CDR2 FQGNSA. CDR3 length: 16 residues. The DNA for the CDR3 is TGTGCCAGCAGCCCAAGACTAGCGGGACAGATCGATGGCTACACCTTC. It specifies CASSPRLAGQIDGYTF.

This chain connects TRBV9 to TRBJ2-1; no definite D call. This CDR3 has 17 amino acids. Germline CDR1 reads SGDLS; CDR2 reads YYNGEE. The V end lost 4 bases, the J end lost 1 base, and 18 bases lay between the germline ends. The CDR3 sequence is CASSPRRRVGSYNEQFF. Written as DNA, the CDR3 is TGTGCCAGCAGCCCCCGGAGAAGGGTCGGATCCTACAATGAGCAGTTCTTC.

In the case of this clone: A far larger clone differs by one base, so this is likely a read error. The chain uses TRBV28 and TRBJ1-6; D gene uncertain. Trimming cost V 8 bases and J 7 bases, with 15 bases left between them. This CDR3 has 14 amino acids. Looked up from germline, CDR1 is MDHEN and CDR2 is SYDVKM. The CDR3 region has the DNA TGTGCCAGCCGTCCGAGGGTCTTGAATTCACCCCTCCACTTT. Residues: CASRPRVLNSPLHF.

In its sample, this clone was seen a few times. This rearrangement joins TRBV11-1 to TRBJ1-1, with D uncertain. Germline CDR1 reads SGHAT; CDR2 reads FQDESV (reference sequence). The CDR3 is 15 residues long. V shed 3 bases and J shed 0 bases, with 11 bases lying between them. The CDR3 reads CASSFWEGMNTEAFF. CDR3 in DNA: TGTGCCAGCAGCTTTTGGGAGGGCATGAACACTGAAGCTTTCTTT. The variable domain in full, with the rest retrieved from reference TRBV11-1 and TRBJ1-1, is EAEVAQSPRYKITEKSQAVAFWCDPISGHATLYWYRQILGQGPELLVQFQDESVVDDSQLPKDRFSAERLKGVDSTLKIQPAELGDSAMYLCASSFWEGMNTEAFFGQGTRLTVV.